The 5 T cell receptor beta chains listed next were all sequenced from one sample in a study of cytomegalovirus exposure and HLA in healthy donors. Vbeta (60) and Jbeta (13) primers were used in the PCR. TCRdb keeps only in-frame clones here, not all; method: immunoSEQ multiplex PCR. The repertoire holds over 40,000 clones, with around 60% as singletons. Material for sequencing was PBMCs. The source is a man in his 60s in good health and CMV-seropositive.

V is TRBV19 and J is TRBJ2-5, with 8 bases matching TRBD1. Losses at the gene ends were 2 bases for V and 4 bases for J; bases not matched to a gene: 3. The CDR3 has 14 amino acids. Per germline, CDR1 LNHDA and CDR2 SQIVND (reference sequence). Here the CDR3 DNA reads TGTGCCAGTAGTATACAGGGGGCCGGAGAGACCCAGTACTTC. Translated, it gives CASSIQGAGETQYF.

In its sample, this clone was seen a few times. This chain uses TRBV18 with TRBJ1-1, with D tentatively TRBD1 (5 bases). The CDR3 is 15 amino acids. Deletions cut 3 bases from V and 1 base from J, with 12 bases between. Per the germline V gene, CDR1 is KGHSH and CDR2 is LQKENI. The CDR3, as DNA: TGTGCCAGCTCACCTAACGGGCAGGGGAACACTGAAGCTTTCTTT. Translating gives CASSPNGQGNTEAFF.

This chain connects TRBV28 to TRBJ2-3, with TRBD2 matching 8 bases. CDR3 size: 23 residues. Germline trimming cut 3 bases from V and 0 bases from J; bases unmatched to any gene: 26. CDR1 and CDR2 (germline): MDHEN, SYDVKM. The CDR3 spells CASSFAWGTLASGGLRSTDTQYF. DNA for the CDR3: TGTGCCAGCAGTTTCGCGTGGGGGACCCTTGCCTCGGGAGGGCTCCGGAGCACAGATACGCAGTATTTT.

This clone was counted a few times. V gene TRBV6-5 combines with J gene TRBJ1-2, with D maybe TRBD1 (6 bases). CDR3 length: 15 residues. In germline, CDR1 is MNHEY, CDR2 SVGAGI. Trimming shortened V by 6 bases and J by 3 bases, and 17 bases separated the two germline ends. The CDR3: CASREIGGADYGYTF. CDR3 in DNA: TGTGCCAGCAGGGAAATAGGGGGGGCGGACTATGGCTACACCTTC.

This clone appeared a single time. The chain uses TRBV12-5 and TRBJ2-1, with D possibly being TRBD2 (6 bases). V lost 7 bases, J lost 6 bases, and 19 bases lay in between. The CDR3 covers 15 residues. Germline V gene lookup returns CDR1 LGHNT and CDR2 FRNRAP. This CDR3 is CASVPEPSVGNEQFF. The CDR3 nucleotides read TGTGCTAGTGTCCCGGAGCCTAGCGTTGGCAATGAGCAGTTCTTC.